Described below is a single TCR beta chain sequence and its context. Its antigen is as yet unknown. This CDR3 is 15 amino acids long. Looked up from germline, CDR1 is SEHNR and CDR2 is FQNEAQ (reference sequence). Trimming shortened V by 2 bases and J by 2 bases, and 7 bases separated the two germline ends. This entry belongs to a study of shared clonotypes between healthy human individuals. Findings of the study overall: Clonotypes not shared had lower generation probabilities than those common to all four donors.

Libraries were prepared by immunoSEQ multiplex PCR; TCRdb keeps only in-frame clonotypes and omits some of them. The table has about 680,000 clones, 92% seen once; the top ten hold roughly 24%. Naive CD8 populations comprised CD45RO-negative cells positively selected for CCR7, excluding terminally differentiated effector memory CD45RA+ cells. Donors were healthy HIV-negative adults without recently reported acute infections or vaccinations. Each donor was a Caucasian adult residing in Nashville, Tennessee. The chain has TRBV7-9 and TRBJ2-6; D remains unclear. Specimen: naive CD8+ T cells sorted from blood. The origin of this receptor is a man aged 25 to 40 in good health. The CDR3 sequence: CASSLQGTGANVLTF. CDR3 DNA sequence: TGTGCCAGCAGCTTACAAGGGACTGGGGCCAACGTCCTGACTTTC.